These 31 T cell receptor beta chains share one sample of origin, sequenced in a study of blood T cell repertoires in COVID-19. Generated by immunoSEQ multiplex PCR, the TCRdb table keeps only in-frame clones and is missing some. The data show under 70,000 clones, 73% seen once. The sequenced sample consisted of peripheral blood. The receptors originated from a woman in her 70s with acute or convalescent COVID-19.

The CDR3 DNA reads TGTGCCAGCAGTTATGAGGGAGGAACAGATACGCAGTATTTT. Translating it yields CASSYEGGTDTQYF. The genes are TRBV6-5 and TRBJ2-3; the D gene is possibly TRBD2 (6 bases). The CDR3 loop spans 14 amino acids. Trimming removed 3 bases from V and 3 bases from J, with 10 bases in between. Germline V gives CDR1 MNHEY, CDR2 SVGAGI.

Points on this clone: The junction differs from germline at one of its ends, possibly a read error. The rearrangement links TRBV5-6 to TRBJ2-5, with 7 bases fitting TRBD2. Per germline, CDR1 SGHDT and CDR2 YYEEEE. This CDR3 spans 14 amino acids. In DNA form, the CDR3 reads TGTGCCAGCAACTTGGGAGGGCTCCAAGAGACCCAGTACTTC. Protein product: CASNLGGLQETQYF.

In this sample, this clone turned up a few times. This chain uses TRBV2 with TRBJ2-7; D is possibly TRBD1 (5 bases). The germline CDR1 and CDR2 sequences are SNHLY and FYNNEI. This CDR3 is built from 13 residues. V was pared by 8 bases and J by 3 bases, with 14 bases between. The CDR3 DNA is TGTGCCAGCGGGGCCCTTCTCAACTACGAGCAGTACTTC. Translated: CASGALLNYEQYF. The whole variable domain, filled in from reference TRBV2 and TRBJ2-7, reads EPEVTQTPSHQVTQMGQEVILRCVPISNHLYFYWYRQILGQKVEFLVSFYNNEISEKSEIFDDQFSVERPDGSNFTLKIRSTKLEDSAMYFCASGALLNYEQYFGPGTRLTVT.

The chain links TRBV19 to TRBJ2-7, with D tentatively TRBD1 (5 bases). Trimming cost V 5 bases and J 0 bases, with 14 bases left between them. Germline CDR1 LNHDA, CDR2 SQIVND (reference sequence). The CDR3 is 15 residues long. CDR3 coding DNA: TGTGCCAGTAGTCCCTCCGCAGGGATCTCCTACGAGCAGTACTTC. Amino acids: CASSPSAGISYEQYF.

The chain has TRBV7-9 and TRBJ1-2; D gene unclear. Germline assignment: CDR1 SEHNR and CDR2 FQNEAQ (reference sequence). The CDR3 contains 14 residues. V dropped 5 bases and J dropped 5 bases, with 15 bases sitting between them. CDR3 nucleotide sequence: TGTGCCAGCAGCCCCCGCGAGGTTAGATATGGCTACACCTTC. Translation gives CASSPREVRYGYTF. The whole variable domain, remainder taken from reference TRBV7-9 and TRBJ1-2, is DTGVSQNPRHKITKRGQNVTFRCDPISEHNRLYWYRQTLGQGPEFLTYFQNEAQLEKSRLLSDRFSAERPKGSFSTLEIQRTEQGDSAMYLCASSPREVRYGYTFGSGTRLTVV.

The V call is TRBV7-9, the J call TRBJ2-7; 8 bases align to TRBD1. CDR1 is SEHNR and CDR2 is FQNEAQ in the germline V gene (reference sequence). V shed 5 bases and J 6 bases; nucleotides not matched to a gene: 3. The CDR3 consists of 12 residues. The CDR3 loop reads CASSPTGVEQYF. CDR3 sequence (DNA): TGTGCCAGCAGCCCGACAGGGGTCGAGCAGTACTTC.

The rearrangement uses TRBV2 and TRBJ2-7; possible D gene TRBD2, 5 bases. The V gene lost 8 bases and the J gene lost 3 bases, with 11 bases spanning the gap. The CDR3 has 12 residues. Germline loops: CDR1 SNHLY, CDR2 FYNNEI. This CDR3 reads CASRDAHYEQYF. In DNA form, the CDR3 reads TGTGCCAGCCGGGATGCACACTACGAGCAGTACTTC.

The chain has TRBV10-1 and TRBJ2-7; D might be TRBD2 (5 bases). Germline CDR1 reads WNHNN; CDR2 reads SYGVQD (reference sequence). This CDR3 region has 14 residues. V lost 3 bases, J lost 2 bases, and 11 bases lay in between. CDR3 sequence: CASSDHGGTYEQYF. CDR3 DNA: TGCGCCAGCAGTGATCACGGAGGAACCTACGAGCAGTACTTC.

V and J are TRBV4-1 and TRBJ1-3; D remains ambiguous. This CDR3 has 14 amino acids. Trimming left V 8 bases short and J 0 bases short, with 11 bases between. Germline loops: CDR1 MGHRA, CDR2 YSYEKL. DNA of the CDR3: TGCGCCAGCGGAGGGCCCAGCTCTGGAAACACCATATATTTT. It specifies CASGGPSSGNTIYF.

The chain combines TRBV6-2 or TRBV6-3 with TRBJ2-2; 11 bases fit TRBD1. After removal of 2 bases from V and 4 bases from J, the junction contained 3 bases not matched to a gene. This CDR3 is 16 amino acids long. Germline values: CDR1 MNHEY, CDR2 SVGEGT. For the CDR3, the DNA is TGTGCCAGCAGTTACAGGACAGGGGGCGGCACCGGGGAGCTGTTTTTT. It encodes CASSYRTGGGTGELFF.

The CDR3 nucleotides are TGTGCCAGCAGTGAAGGGGGCAGGGGGAATGAAAAACTGTTTTTT. It yields the protein CASSEGGRGNEKLFF. The V gene is TRBV2, the J gene TRBJ1-4; 7 nucleotides match TRBD1. Germline V gene data show CDR1 as SNHLY and CDR2 as FYNNEI. The CDR3 totals 15 residues. J was trimmed by 5 bases and V by 1 base; bases with no gene match: 4.

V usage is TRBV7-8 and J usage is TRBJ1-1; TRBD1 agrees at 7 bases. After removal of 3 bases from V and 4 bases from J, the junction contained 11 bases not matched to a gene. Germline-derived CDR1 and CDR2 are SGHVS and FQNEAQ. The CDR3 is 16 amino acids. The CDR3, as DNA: TGTGCCAGCAGCTTTAGGGCGGGCGCAGGGGGCACTGAAGCTTTCTTT. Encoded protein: CASSFRAGAGGTEAFF.

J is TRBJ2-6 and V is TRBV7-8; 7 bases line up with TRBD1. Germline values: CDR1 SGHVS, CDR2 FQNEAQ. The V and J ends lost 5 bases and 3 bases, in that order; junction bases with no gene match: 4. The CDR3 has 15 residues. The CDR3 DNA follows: TGTGCCAGCAGCCCGCAGGGGGTTGGGGCCAACGTCCTGACTTTC. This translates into CASSPQGVGANVLTF. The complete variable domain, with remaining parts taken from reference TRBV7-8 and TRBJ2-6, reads GAGVSQSPRYKVAKRGQDVALRCDPISGHVSLFWYQQALGQGPEFLTYFQNEAQLDKSGLPSDRFFAERPEGSVSTLKIQRTQQEDSAVYLCASSPQGVGANVLTFGAGSRLTVL.

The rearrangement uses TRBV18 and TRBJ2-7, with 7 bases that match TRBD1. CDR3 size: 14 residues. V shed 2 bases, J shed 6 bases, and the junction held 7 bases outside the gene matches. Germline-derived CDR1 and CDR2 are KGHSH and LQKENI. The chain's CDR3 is CASSPNRQGGEQYV. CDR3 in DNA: TGTGCCAGCTCACCAAATCGACAGGGCGGCGAGCAGTACGTC.

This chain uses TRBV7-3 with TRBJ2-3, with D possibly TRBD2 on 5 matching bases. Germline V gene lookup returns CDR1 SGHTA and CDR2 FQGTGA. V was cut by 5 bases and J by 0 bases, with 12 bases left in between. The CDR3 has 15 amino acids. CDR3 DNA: TGTGCCAGCAGCCCCCGGACTGCTAGCACAGATACGCAGTATTTT. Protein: CASSPRTASTDTQYF.

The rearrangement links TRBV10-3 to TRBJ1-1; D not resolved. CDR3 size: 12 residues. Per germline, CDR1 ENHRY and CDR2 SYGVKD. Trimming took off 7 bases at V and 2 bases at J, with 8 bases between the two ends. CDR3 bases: TGTGCCATCACGGGTCGAAACACTGAAGCTTTCTTT. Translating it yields CAITGRNTEAFF.

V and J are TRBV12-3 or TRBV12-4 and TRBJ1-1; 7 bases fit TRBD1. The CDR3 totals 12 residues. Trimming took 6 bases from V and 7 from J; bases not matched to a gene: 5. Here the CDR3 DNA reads TGTGCCAGCAGGAGACAGGGAGGTGAAGCTTTCTTT. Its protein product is CASRRQGGEAFF.

The DNA for the CDR3 is TGTGCCTGGACCAAAAAGGGGACAGTGAGGAGTGAGCAGTTCTTC. This gives the protein CAWTKKGTVRSEQFF. This chain uses TRBV30 with TRBJ2-1, with 7 bases aligning to TRBD1. Losses at the gene ends were 4 bases for V and 9 bases for J; bases not matched to a gene: 15. Germline CDR1 GTSNPN, CDR2 SVGIG (reference sequence). The CDR3 runs 15 residues.

The CDR3: CSVEQKTPGQGVGEQFF. CDR3 coding DNA: TGCAGCGTAGAACAGAAGACACCGGGACAGGGAGTTGGTGAGCAGTTCTTC. The chain uses TRBV29-1 and TRBJ2-1, with TRBD1 identical over 9 bases. This CDR3 is 17 amino acids long. Germline V gives CDR1 SQVTM, CDR2 ANQGSEA. Losses at the gene ends were 6 bases for V and 9 bases for J; bases not matched to a gene: 21.

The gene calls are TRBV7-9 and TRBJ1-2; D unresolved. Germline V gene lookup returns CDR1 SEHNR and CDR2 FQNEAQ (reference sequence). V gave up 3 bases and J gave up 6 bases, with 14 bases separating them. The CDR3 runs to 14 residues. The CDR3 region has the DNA TGTGCCAGCAGCTTTTCTCAAGCCAGGAATGGCTACACCTTC. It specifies CASSFSQARNGYTF.

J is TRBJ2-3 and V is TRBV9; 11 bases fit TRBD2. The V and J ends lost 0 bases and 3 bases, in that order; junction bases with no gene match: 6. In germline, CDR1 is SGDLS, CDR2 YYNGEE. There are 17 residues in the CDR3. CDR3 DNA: TGTGCCAGCAGCGTAGGGGTAGCGGGGGGGCTAACAGATACGCAGTATTTT. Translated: CASSVGVAGGLTDTQYF. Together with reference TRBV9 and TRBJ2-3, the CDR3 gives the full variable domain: DSGVTQTPKHLITATGQRVTLRCSPRSGDLSVYWYQQSLDQGLQFLIQYYNGEERAKGNILERFSAQQFPDLHSELNLSSLELGDSALYFCASSVGVAGGLTDTQYFGPGTRLTVL.

CDR3 coding DNA: TGTGCCAGCAGCTTGGAGGGAGATTCACCCCTCCACTTT. Its translation is CASSLEGDSPLHF. The chain combines TRBV5-4 with TRBJ1-6, with unresolved D. This CDR3 comprises 13 residues. Germline-derived CDR1 and CDR2 are SGHNT and YYREEE (reference sequence). V lost 0 bases and J lost 8, with 6 bases in between.

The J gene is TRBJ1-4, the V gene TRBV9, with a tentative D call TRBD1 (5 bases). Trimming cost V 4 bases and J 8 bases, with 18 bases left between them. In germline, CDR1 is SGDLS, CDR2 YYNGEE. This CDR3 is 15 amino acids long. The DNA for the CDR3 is TGTGCCAGCAGCCCGGGGGACGGCGGCGGAGAAAAACTGTTTTTT. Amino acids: CASSPGDGGGEKLFF. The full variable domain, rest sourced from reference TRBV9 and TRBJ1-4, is DSGVTQTPKHLITATGQRVTLRCSPRSGDLSVYWYQQSLDQGLQFLIQYYNGEERAKGNILERFSAQQFPDLHSELNLSSLELGDSALYFCASSPGDGGGEKLFFGSGTQLSVL.

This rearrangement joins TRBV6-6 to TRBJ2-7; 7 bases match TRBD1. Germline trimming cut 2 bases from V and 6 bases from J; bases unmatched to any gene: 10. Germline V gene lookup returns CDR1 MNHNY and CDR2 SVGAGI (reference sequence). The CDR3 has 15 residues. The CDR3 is CASSYGGQAHCEQYF. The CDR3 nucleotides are TGTGCCAGCAGTTACGGAGGACAGGCCCATTGCGAGCAGTACTTC.

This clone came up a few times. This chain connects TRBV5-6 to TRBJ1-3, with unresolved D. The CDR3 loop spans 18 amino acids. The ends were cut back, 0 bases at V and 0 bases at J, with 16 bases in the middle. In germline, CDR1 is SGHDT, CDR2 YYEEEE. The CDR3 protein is CASSLEGLVGSSGNTIYF. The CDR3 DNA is TGTGCCAGCAGCTTGGAAGGATTGGTAGGGAGCTCTGGAAACACCATATATTTT.

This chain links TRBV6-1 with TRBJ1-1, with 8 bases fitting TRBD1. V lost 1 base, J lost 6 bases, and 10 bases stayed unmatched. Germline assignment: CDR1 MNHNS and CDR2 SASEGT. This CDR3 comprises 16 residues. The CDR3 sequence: CASSEVRYRGKAEAFF. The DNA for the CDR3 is TGTGCCAGCAGTGAAGTGAGGTACAGGGGGAAAGCTGAAGCTTTCTTT.

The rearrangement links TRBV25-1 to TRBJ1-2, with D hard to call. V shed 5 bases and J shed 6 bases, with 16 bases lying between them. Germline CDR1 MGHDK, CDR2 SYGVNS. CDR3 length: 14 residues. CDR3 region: CASSPLEVSDGYTF. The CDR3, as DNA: TGTGCCAGCAGTCCCTTAGAGGTTAGCGATGGCTACACCTTC.

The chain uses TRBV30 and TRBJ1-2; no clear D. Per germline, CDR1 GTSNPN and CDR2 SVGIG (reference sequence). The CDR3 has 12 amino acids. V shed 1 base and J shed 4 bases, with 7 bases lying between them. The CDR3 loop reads CAWSGRGYGYTF. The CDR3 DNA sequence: TGTGCCTGGAGTGGACGGGGCTATGGCTACACCTTC. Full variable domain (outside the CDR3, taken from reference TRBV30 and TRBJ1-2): SQTIHQWPATLVQPVGSPLSLECTVEGTSNPNLYWYRQAAGRGLQLLFYSVGIGQISSEVPQNLSASRPQDRQFILSSKKLLLSDSGFYLCAWSGRGYGYTFGSGTRLTVV.

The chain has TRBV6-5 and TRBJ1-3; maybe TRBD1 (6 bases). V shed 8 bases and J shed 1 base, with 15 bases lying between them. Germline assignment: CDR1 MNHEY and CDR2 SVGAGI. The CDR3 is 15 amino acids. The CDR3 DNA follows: TGTGCCAGCCAGAAGGGGGGGCAGTCTGGAAACACCATATATTTT. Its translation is CASQKGGQSGNTIYF.

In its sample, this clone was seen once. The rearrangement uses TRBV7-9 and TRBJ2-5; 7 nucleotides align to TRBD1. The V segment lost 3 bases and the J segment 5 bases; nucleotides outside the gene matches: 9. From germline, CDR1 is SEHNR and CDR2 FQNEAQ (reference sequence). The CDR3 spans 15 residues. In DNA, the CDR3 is TGTGCCAGCAGCTTCACAGGGACAGCTTTGGAGACCCAGTACTTC. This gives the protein CASSFTGTALETQYF.

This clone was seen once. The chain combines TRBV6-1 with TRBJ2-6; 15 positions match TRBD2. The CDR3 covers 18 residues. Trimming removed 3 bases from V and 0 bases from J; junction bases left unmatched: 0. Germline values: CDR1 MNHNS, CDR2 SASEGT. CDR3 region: CASSEGLAGGSGANVLTF. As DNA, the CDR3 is TGTGCCAGCAGTGAGGGACTAGCGGGGGGCTCTGGGGCCAACGTCCTGACTTTC.